These T cell receptor beta chains were read from a single sample in a study of cytotoxic CD8 clonotypes in ibrutinib-treated CLL. Some clones are missing from TCRdb's copy, which holds only in-frame ones; the method was immunoSEQ multiplex PCR. The sample consists of about 6,700 clones, 60% to 80% of them appearing once. Sequences were derived from PBMCs, sampled before ibrutinib treatment. Source of these receptors: a human donor with chronic lymphocytic leukemia. Each CDR3 is given with its conserved first and last residue. A D gene is named only where the DNA matches it firmly. Only part of the rows carry a size: once, few, many, or a class if the clone is expanded.

j_gene: TRBJ2-1; d_gene: NA; v_gene: TRBV10-1; abundance: NA; CDR3nt: TGCGCCAGCAGTGGACAGAGTCACAATGAGCAGTTCTTC; CDR3aa: CASSGQSHNEQFF
j_gene: TRBJ2-5; d_gene: TRBD2; v_gene: TRBV11-2; abundance: NA; CDR3nt: TGTGCCAGCAGCTCTACCCTTAGCGGGGGGCCGTACCAAGAGACCCAGTACTTC; CDR3aa: CASSSTLSGGPYQETQYF
j_gene: TRBJ2-7; d_gene: NA; v_gene: TRBV4-1; abundance: NA; CDR3nt: TGCGCCAGCAGCCGCACCGGGACACTCCAGTACGAGCAGTACTTC; CDR3aa: CASSRTGTLQYEQYF
j_gene: TRBJ2-3; d_gene: TRBD2; v_gene: TRBV2; abundance: few; CDR3nt: TGTGCCAGCAGAGCTTTTTCCGGGACTAGTAACATGCAGTATTTT; CDR3aa: CASRAFSGTSNMQYF
j_gene: TRBJ2-7; d_gene: NA; v_gene: TRBV9; abundance: few; CDR3nt: TGTGCCAGCAGCGGGGACGGATTTTCCTACGAGCAGTACTTC; CDR3aa: CASSGDGFSYEQYF
j_gene: TRBJ2-1; d_gene: NA; v_gene: TRBV6-6; abundance: NA; CDR3nt: TGTGCCAGCAGACCCCGCGGGACAGTCTCCAATGAGCAGTTCTTC; CDR3aa: CASRPRGTVSNEQFF
j_gene: TRBJ2-5; d_gene: NA; v_gene: TRBV7-9; abundance: NA; CDR3nt: TGTGCCAGCAGTCCCGGGTTCCAAGAGACCCAGTACTTC; CDR3aa: CASSPGFQETQYF
j_gene: TRBJ1-6; d_gene: TRBD1; v_gene: TRBV6-6; abundance: NA; CDR3nt: TGTGCCAGCAGCCCCGGGACAGAGAATAATTCACCCCTCCACTTT; CDR3aa: CASSPGTENNSPLHF
j_gene: TRBJ2-2; d_gene: TRBD1; v_gene: TRBV6-1; abundance: few; CDR3nt: TGTGCCAGCAGTGAATGGGGACAGGGGTGGACCGGGGAGCTGTTTTTT; CDR3aa: CASSEWGQGWTGELFF
j_gene: TRBJ1-4; d_gene: NA; v_gene: TRBV11-2; abundance: NA; CDR3nt: TGTGCCAGCAGCTTGGGGCTTAATGAAAAACTGTTTTTT; CDR3aa: CASSLGLNEKLFF
j_gene: TRBJ2-7; d_gene: NA; v_gene: TRBV6-5; abundance: NA; CDR3nt: TGTGCCAGCAGCCGATCAGGGGTCAACGAGCAGTACTTC; CDR3aa: CASSRSGVNEQYF
j_gene: TRBJ2-6; d_gene: NA; v_gene: TRBV7-3; abundance: NA; CDR3nt: TGTGCCAGCAGCAAACAGACTACGTCTGGGGCCAACGTCCTGACTTTC; CDR3aa: CASSKQTTSGANVLTF
j_gene: TRBJ2-3; d_gene: TRBD2; v_gene: TRBV4-1; abundance: NA; CDR3nt: TGCGCCAGCAGCCAAGACCCTGGACTAGCGGGGGGGACAGATACGCAGTATTTT; CDR3aa: CASSQDPGLAGGTDTQYF